Detailed here is one T cell receptor beta chain. The data were taken from a study of PD-L1 blockade in urothelial cancer. The wider study: Study patients had been treated with 0 to 3 previous chemotherapy regimens.

Spike-ins of synthetic TCR analog templates went into each PCR. TCRdb keeps only in-frame clones here, not all; method: immunoSEQ multiplex PCR. The sample lists about 120,000 clones, 80% to 90% occurring once. Germline V CDR1 and CDR2: SGHNT, YYREEE (reference sequence). V dropped 2 bases and J dropped 7 bases, with 15 bases sitting between them. The CDR3 spans 14 residues. As for time point: peripheral blood 6 weeks after treatment start. This TCR was recovered from a man in his 60s with urothelial cancer. The sequences come from PBMCs, collected around atezolizumab (anti-PD-L1) treatment. V usage is TRBV5-4 and J usage is TRBJ1-2, with D unclear. The CDR3 region has the DNA TGTGCCAGCAGCTTACAATCAGCGTCCCCTGGCTACACCTTC. This gives the protein CASSLQSASPGYTF.